This TCR beta chain was documented in a study of immune cell composition in non-small cell lung cancer. Using immunoSEQ multiplex PCR, the repertoire was profiled, and TCRdb retains in-frame clones only, with some absent. The data contain approximately 15,000 clones, 81% of them singletons. The CDR3 extends over 14 amino acids. The germline gives CDR1 MNHNY, CDR2 SVGAGI (reference sequence). The V end lost 8 bases, the J end lost 16 bases, and 27 bases lay between the germline ends. The chain couples TRBV6-6 to TRBJ1-3; the D gene is possibly TRBD1 (6 bases). The TCR sequence derives from a human donor with non-small cell lung cancer. Material: lung tumor tissue. The CDR3: CASGEPGHGGIKYF. CDR3 DNA: TGTGCCAGCGGAGAACCGGGACACGGTGGGATTAAGTATTTT.